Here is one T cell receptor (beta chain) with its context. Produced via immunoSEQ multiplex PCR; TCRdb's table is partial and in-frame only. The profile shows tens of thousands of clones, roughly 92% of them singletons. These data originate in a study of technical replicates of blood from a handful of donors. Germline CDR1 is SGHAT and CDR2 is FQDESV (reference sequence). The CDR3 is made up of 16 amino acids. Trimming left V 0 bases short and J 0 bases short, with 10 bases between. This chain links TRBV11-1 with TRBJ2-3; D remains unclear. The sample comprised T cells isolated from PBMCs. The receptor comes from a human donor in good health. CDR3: CASSLAKTASTDTQYF. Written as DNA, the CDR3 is TGTGCCAGCAGCTTAGCGAAGACTGCTAGCACAGATACGCAGTATTTT.